The 23 T cell receptor beta chains given below trace back to one sample, sequenced in a study of molecular identifiers for immune sequencing clone quantification. MiXCR, run by TCRdb on the PCR reads, gives a single entry per CDR3 protein. The sample holds about 510,000 distinct CDR3 sequences, roughly 24% seen once. The sequencing input was naive CD8+ T cells from blood, with Jurkat cell RNA spiked in. Subset reported: FACS-sorted CD8+CD4-CCR7+CD45RA+ naive T cells. These receptors all stem from a human donor in good health. Some libraries in this study had Jurkat cell RNA spiked in.

This clonotype came up a few times. The V call is TRBV4-1, the J call TRBJ2-3; D assignment may be TRBD1 or TRBD2 (5 bases each). Germline assignment: CDR1 MGHRA and CDR2 YSYEKL. The CDR3 is made up of 15 amino acids. Trimming took off 6 bases at V and 2 bases at J, with 15 bases between the two ends. CDR3 bases: TGCGCCAGCAGTCAGACCGGGGCGCTCACAGATACGCAGTATTTT. Translated: CASSQTGALTDTQYF.

In regard to this clonotype: A much larger clone is a single base away; this may be a read error. The V and J genes are TRBV30 and TRBJ2-7, with D perhaps assigned TRBD1 or TRBD2 (5 bases each). The CDR3 extends over 14 amino acids. Per germline, CDR1 GTSNPN and CDR2 SVGIG (reference sequence). The CDR3 reads CAWTGTASSYEPYF. CDR3 sequence (DNA): TGTGCCTGGACCGGGACCGCCAGCTCCTACGAGCCGTACTTC.

The chain recombines TRBV7-2 with TRBJ2-7, with 7 bases matching TRBD1. Germline CDR1 and CDR2: SGHTA and FQGNSA. This CDR3 has 16 amino acids. The V and J ends lost 4 bases and 7 bases, in that order; junction bases with no gene match: 16. The CDR3 loop reads CASSSDRAHRSEEQYF. CDR3 nucleotides: TGTGCCAGCAGCTCAGACAGGGCTCACCGGTCTGAAGAGCAGTACTTC.

For this clonotype: At one of its ends the junction is not consistent with the germline gene, which may arise from a read error. This sequence joins TRBV7-8 and TRBJ2-7, with 8 nucleotides matching TRBD1. Germline assignment: CDR1 SGHVS and CDR2 FQNEAQ. This CDR3 comprises 14 residues. The CDR3 DNA reads TGTGCCCGCAGCTTTCAGGGGGCCCAGGACGAGCAGTACTTC. Protein: CARSFQGAQDEQYF. The variable domain in full, completed from reference TRBV7-8 and TRBJ2-7, reads GAGVSQSPRYKVAKRGQDVALRCDPISGHVSLFWYQQALGQGPEFLTYFQNEAQLDKSGLPSDRFFAERPEGSVSTLKIQRTQQEDSAVYLCARSFQGAQDEQYFGPGTRLTVT.

The chain's CDR3 is CSASLGDGYEQYF. CDR3 nucleotide sequence: TGCAGTGCTAGCCTGGGCGACGGCTACGAGCAGTACTTC. This chain links TRBV20-1 with TRBJ2-7; D remains unclear. The germline CDR1 and CDR2 sequences are DFQATT and SNEGSKA (reference sequence). Deletions cut 3 bases from V and 3 bases from J, with 12 bases between. The CDR3 runs to 13 residues.

This chain links TRBV11-2 with TRBJ1-1, with 7 bases matching TRBD1. Germline CDR1 SGHAT, CDR2 FQNNGV. Trimming removed 6 bases from V and 6 bases from J; junction bases left unmatched: 10. The CDR3 spans 14 residues. The CDR3 sequence is CASSLTGLGAEAFF. DNA for the CDR3: TGTGCCAGCAGTCTGACAGGGCTTGGCGCTGAAGCTTTCTTT.

A few counts support this clonotype. The rearrangement uses TRBV10-2 and TRBJ2-7; D unclear. CDR1 is WSHSY, CDR2 SAAADI, per germline. The length of the CDR3 is 13 residues. Deletions cut 3 bases from V and 2 bases from J, with 8 bases between. This CDR3 is CASSDITAYEQYF. CDR3 coding DNA: TGCGCCAGCAGTGATATCACCGCCTACGAGCAGTACTTC.

There are a few counts of this clonotype. The gene calls are TRBV7-9 and TRBJ2-7; no clear D. This CDR3 has 13 residues. Germline CDR1 SEHNR, CDR2 FQNEAQ (reference sequence). Trimming pared 5 bases from V and 5 bases from J, leaving 13 bases between. As DNA, the CDR3 is TGTGCCAGCAGCCCGCCTGTGGCGGACGAGCAGTACTTC. Encoded protein: CASSPPVADEQYF. Looking up the rest from reference TRBV7-9 and TRBJ2-7 gives the full variable domain: DTGVSQNPRHKITKRGQNVTFRCDPISEHNRLYWYRQTLGQGPEFLTYFQNEAQLEKSRLLSDRFSAERPKGSFSTLEIQRTEQGDSAMYLCASSPPVADEQYFGPGTRLTVT.

This clonotype occurred many times. The gene calls are TRBV12-5 and TRBJ2-2; D possibly corresponds to TRBD2 (7 bases). The V and J ends lost 5 bases and 6 bases respectively, with 16 bases between them. Per the germline V gene, CDR1 is LGHNT and CDR2 is FRNRAP. The CDR3 totals 15 residues. The CDR3 sequence: CASGPSGGVPGELFF. Written as DNA, the CDR3 is TGTGCTAGTGGTCCCTCGGGGGGCGTGCCCGGGGAGCTGTTTTTT.

Points on this clonotype: Just one base apart from a much larger clone, this may be a read error. The conserved phenylalanine or tryptophan is not found at the CDR3 terminus, so this likely reflects a read error. V gene TRBV25-1 combines with J gene TRBJ1-5, with a possible D match to TRBD1 (6 bases). CDR3 length: 14 residues. Per germline, CDR1 MGHDK and CDR2 SYGVNS. The ends were cut back, 8 bases at V and 3 bases at J, with 14 bases in the middle. CDR3 sequence: CASGGGSINQPQHV. The DNA of the CDR3 is TGTGCCAGCGGGGGCGGGAGTATCAATCAGCCCCAGCATGTT.

This clonotype was detected a few times. This chain joins TRBV7-6 and TRBJ2-2; D tentatively reads TRBD1 or TRBD2 (5 bases each). The CDR3 sequence is 15 residues long. The V end lost 7 bases, the J end lost 6 bases, and 18 bases lay between the germline ends. Germline V gives CDR1 SGHVS, CDR2 FNYEAQ. The CDR3 nucleotides read TGTGCCAGCACCCCCGAGTGGGGGACCGCCGGGGAGCTGTTTTTT. Protein sequence: CASTPEWGTAGELFF.

Only a few counts were recorded for this clonotype. V is TRBV2 and J is TRBJ1-3; 10 bases align to TRBD1. This CDR3 contains 17 residues. Per the germline V gene, CDR1 is SNHLY and CDR2 is FYNNEI. Trimming removed 1 base from V and 3 bases from J; junction bases left unmatched: 6. The CDR3 loop is CASSEDLTGGFGNTIYF. The CDR3 DNA is TGTGCCAGCAGTGAAGACTTGACAGGGGGCTTTGGAAACACCATATATTTT.

Points on this clonotype: This clone may be a read error of a much larger clone one base away. This chain links TRBV20-1 with TRBJ2-7; the D gene could be TRBD1 or TRBD2 (6 bases each). V dropped 7 bases and J dropped 3 bases, with 19 bases sitting between them. The CDR3 has 14 residues. Germline assignment: CDR1 DFQATT and CDR2 SNEGSKA (reference sequence). DNA of the CDR3: TGCAGTGTTCCGTTAGAGGGGGACTTCTACGAGCAGTACTTC. This gives the protein CSVPLEGDFYEQYF.

This clonotype was counted a single time. One base away lies a much larger clone, so this may be a sequencing read error. The chain has TRBV29-1 and TRBJ2-2, with a weak D call TRBD2 (5 bases). This CDR3 is 12 amino acids long. V dropped 4 bases and J dropped 6 bases, with 9 bases sitting between them. Germline values: CDR1 SQVTM, CDR2 ANQGSEA. As DNA, the CDR3 is TGCAGCGTTGGGGCAGCGGCCGGGGAGCTGTTTTTT. Translated: CSVGAAAGELFF.

This clonotype was recorded a few times. The genes are TRBV7-9 and TRBJ2-1; 7 bases align to TRBD2. Germline CDR1 is SEHNR and CDR2 is FQNEAQ (reference sequence). The CDR3 has 15 residues. Trimming cost V 6 bases and J 5 bases; bases outside gene matches: 10. This chain's CDR3 is CASSVWREKDNEQFF. The CDR3 bases are TGTGCCAGCAGTGTCTGGCGGGAGAAGGACAATGAGCAGTTCTTC.

This chain uses TRBV6-5 with TRBJ2-7, with 10 bases identical to TRBD1. V lost 5 bases to trimming and J lost 1 base; unmatched junction nucleotides: 5. Germline CDR1 is MNHEY and CDR2 is SVGAGI. The CDR3 loop spans 15 amino acids. The CDR3 nucleotides read TGTGCCAGCAGTCACCGGGACAGGGGATCCTACGAGCAGTACTTC. As protein: CASSHRDRGSYEQYF.

On this clonotype itself: One end of the junction is discordant with germline, which a read error may explain. J is TRBJ2-2 and V is TRBV5-1, with D unresolved. Germline CDR1 is SGHRS and CDR2 is YFSETQ. The CDR3 is made up of 14 amino acids. The CDR3 here is CASSLDTDTGELFF. The CDR3 DNA reads TGCGCCAGCAGCTTGGACACCGACACCGGTGAGCTGTTTTTT. The full variable domain, its missing parts supplied by reference TRBV5-1 and TRBJ2-2, is KAGVTQTPRYLIKTRGQQVTLSCSPISGHRSVSWYQQTPGQGLQFLFEYFSETQRNKGNFPGRFSGRQFSNSRSEMNVSTLELGDSALYLCASSLDTDTGELFFGEGSRLTVL.

The rearrangement joins TRBV5-4 to TRBJ2-7, with 8 bases identical to TRBD1. The germline V gene has CDR1 SGHNT and CDR2 YYREEE (reference sequence). This CDR3 is 14 amino acids long. The V and J ends lost 3 bases and 2 bases, in that order; junction bases with no gene match: 4. In DNA form, the CDR3 reads TGTGCCAGCAGCTGGGGGACAGGCCCCTACGAGCAGTACTTC. Translation gives CASSWGTGPYEQYF.

In this sample, this clonotype turned up many times. The chain links TRBV20-1 to TRBJ1-1; D might be TRBD1 (5 bases). V dropped 4 bases and J dropped 1 base, with 19 bases sitting between them. This CDR3 is 16 amino acids long. Germline values: CDR1 DFQATT, CDR2 SNEGSKA (reference sequence). CDR3 DNA sequence: TGCAGTGCTATGGCCGGGGCCTTTTACCCGAACACTGAAGCTTTCTTT. Its translation is CSAMAGAFYPNTEAFF.

Regarding this clonotype: This could be a read error, since a much larger clone is one nucleotide away. This rearrangement joins TRBV5-6 to TRBJ2-2, with D possibly TRBD1 on 5 matching bases. The CDR3 is made up of 13 amino acids. Trimming pared 3 bases from V and 7 bases from J, leaving 10 bases between. Germline CDR1 SGHDT, CDR2 YYEEEE. The CDR3 DNA reads as TGTGCCAGCAGCTCAGGGTTTTGCGGGGAGCTGTTTTTT. Residues: CASSSGFCGELFF.

This sequence joins TRBV5-5 and TRBJ2-7; the D is unclear. Trimming took 4 bases from V and 5 from J, leaving 10 bases between them. The CDR3 is made up of 12 amino acids. Germline CDR1 and CDR2: SGHKS and YYEKEE (reference sequence). The CDR3 is CASSSPVNEQYF. CDR3 coding DNA: TGTGCCAGCAGCAGTCCAGTAAACGAGCAGTACTTC.

This clonotype was found a few times. This chain's CDR3 is CASNPSQAWEQPQHF. CDR3 bases: TGTGCCAGCAACCCCTCACAGGCTTGGGAACAGCCCCAGCATTTT. The V gene is TRBV21-1, the J gene TRBJ1-5; the listed D gene, TRBD1, was not tested against the DNA. TRBV21-1 is a pseudogene segment. The CDR3 runs to 15 residues.

The table lists this clonotype with many counts. CDR3 region: CASSYGLAGVDETQYF. DNA for the CDR3: TGTGCCAGCAGTTACGGGTTGGCGGGAGTAGATGAGACCCAGTACTTC. V and J are TRBV6-2 or TRBV6-3 and TRBJ2-5, with 7 bases that match TRBD2. Per the germline V gene, CDR1 is MNHEY and CDR2 is SVGEGT. The J segment lost 5 bases and the V segment lost 2 bases, leaving 11 bases of the junction unmatched. This CDR3 is 16 amino acids long.